This T cell receptor (beta chain) was sequenced for a study of cytomegalovirus exposure and HLA in healthy donors. The wider study: A prior study identified roughly 110 million unique TCR beta sequences from about 200 million T cells.

The PCR was carried out with 60 Vbeta primers and 13 Jbeta primers. The assay was immunoSEQ multiplex PCR, and TCRdb's table has in-frame clones only and misses some. The repertoire holds roughly 100,000 clones, with about four fifths as singletons. Each donor's status was that of a healthy bone marrow donor. The clonotype comes from a man aged 25 to 40 in good health and CMV-seronegative. The specimen sequenced was PBMCs.

The CDR3 nucleotides read TGTGCCAGTAGTATCCGTTACTTTGGGCAGTCTTACGCTGAAGCTTTCTTT. Protein: CASSIRYFGQSYAEAFF. The gene calls are TRBV19 and TRBJ1-1, with unresolved D. V lost 3 bases and J lost 6, with 23 bases in between. This CDR3 contains 17 residues. The germline gives CDR1 LNHDA, CDR2 SQIVND (reference sequence). The full variable domain, rest sourced from reference TRBV19 and TRBJ1-1, is DGGITQSPKYLFRKEGQNVTLSCEQNLNHDAMYWYRQDPGQGLRLIYYSQIVNDFQKGDIAEGYSVSREKKESFPLTVTSAQKNPTAFYLCASSIRYFGQSYAEAFFGQGTRLTVV.